This entry concerns a single TCR beta chain. This specimen belongs to a study of shared clonotypes between healthy human individuals. The CDR3 is 14 amino acids. The germline V and J ends were trimmed by 0 bases and 4 bases, with 9 bases remaining between them. In germline, CDR1 is MGHRA, CDR2 YSYEKL. Deep level was the assay's run setting. Evenly divided among several immunoSEQ plates was the genomic DNA of each subset. In the study's own analysis: ImmunoSEQ yielded junction-only sequences lacking quality scores, so filtering differed. The repertoire was sequenced with immunoSEQ multiplex PCR; TCRdb's copy has only in-frame clones and lacks some. From that table come the V and J calls and clone size; the DNA was used to work out D and trimming. The sample consists of around 2,000,000 clones, 85% to 95% of them appearing once.

The chain links TRBV4-1 to TRBJ1-2; a weak D match, TRBD1 (5 bases). This sequence was found in a man aged 18 to 30 in good health. Sequencing input: naive CD4+ T cells sorted from blood. Specified subset: CD45RA+ positively selected. CDR3 region: CASSQESGFYGYTF. The CDR3 DNA follows: TGCGCCAGCAGCCAAGAGTCAGGGTTCTATGGCTACACCTTC.